This T cell receptor (beta chain) was captured in a study of radiotherapy plus CTLA-4 blockade in lung cancer. Germline V lookup: CDR1 SEHNR, CDR2 FQNEAQ (reference sequence). Trimming left V 5 bases short and J 3 bases short, with 20 bases between. The CDR3 runs to 17 residues. Clones were read by immunoSEQ multiplex PCR, and TCRdb kept only the in-frame ones, dropping some. The table has 51,000 or so clones, 60% to 80% seen once. Overall study findings and caveats: Increased serum interferon-beta after radiation also reportedly predicted response strongly.

With regard to this clone: The antigen remains undetermined.

This receptor was identified in a human donor with non-small cell lung cancer who had stable disease on radiotherapy plus ipilimumab. The sequenced sample was peripheral blood, obtained from a patient treated with radiotherapy plus ipilimumab. The V gene is TRBV7-9, the J gene TRBJ1-5; D remains unclear. The CDR3 DNA is TGTGCCAGCAGCCCCCAGCGAGGGAGAAACCTCAATCAGCCCCAGCATTTT. Amino acid sequence: CASSPQRGRNLNQPQHF.